The text below deals with one TCR beta chain. Original processing methods: Amplified reference gene primers provided the basis for estimating nucleated cell counts. Clones were sequenced by immunoSEQ multiplex PCR, and TCRdb holds only the in-frame ones, with some missing. That table is the source of V, J and clone size, and D and trimming were worked out from the DNA. The sample holds some 450,000 clones, about 91% seen once. This entry comes from a study of blood T cell repertoires in COVID-19. Turning to the study itself: Material from acute and convalescent COVID-19 was sourced from the United States, Italy and Spain. T cells, B-cell-depleted T cells, or PBMCs provided the cDNA or gDNA that served as material.

Patients at the Seattle site were enrolled during active infection and followed longitudinally. The length of the CDR3 is 13 residues. Germline V lookup: CDR1 MNHEY, CDR2 SVGAGI. The V and J ends lost 6 bases and 0 bases respectively, with 6 bases between them. What was sequenced was peripheral blood. The chain has TRBV6-5 and TRBJ1-3; D unclear. This TCR was recovered from a woman between 50 and 59 years old with COVID-19, enrolled during active disease. CDR3 DNA: TGTGCCAGCAGCCCCTTCTCTGGAAACACCATATATTTT. Translation: CASSPFSGNTIYF.